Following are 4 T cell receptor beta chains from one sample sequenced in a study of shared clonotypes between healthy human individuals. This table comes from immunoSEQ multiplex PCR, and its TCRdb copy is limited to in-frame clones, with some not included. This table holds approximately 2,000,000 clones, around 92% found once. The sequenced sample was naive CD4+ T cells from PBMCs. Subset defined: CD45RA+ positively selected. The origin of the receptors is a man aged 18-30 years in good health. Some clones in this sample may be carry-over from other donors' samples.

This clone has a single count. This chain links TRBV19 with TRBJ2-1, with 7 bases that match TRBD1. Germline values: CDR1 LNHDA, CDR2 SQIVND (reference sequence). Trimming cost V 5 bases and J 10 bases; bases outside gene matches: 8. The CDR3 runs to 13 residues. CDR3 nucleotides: TGTGCCAGTAGTGAGGACAGGAGCAAAGAGCAGTTCTTC. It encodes CASSEDRSKEQFF.

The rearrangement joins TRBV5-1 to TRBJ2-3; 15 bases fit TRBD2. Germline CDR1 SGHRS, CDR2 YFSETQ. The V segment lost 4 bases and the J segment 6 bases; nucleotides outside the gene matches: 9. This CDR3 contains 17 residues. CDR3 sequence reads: CASSLLGLAGGGDTQYF. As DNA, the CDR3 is TGCGCCAGCAGCCTACTGGGACTAGCGGGAGGAGGCGATACGCAGTATTTT. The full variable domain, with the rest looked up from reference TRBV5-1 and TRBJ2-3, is KAGVTQTPRYLIKTRGQQVTLSCSPISGHRSVSWYQQTPGQGLQFLFEYFSETQRNKGNFPGRFSGRQFSNSRSEMNVSTLELGDSALYLCASSLLGLAGGGDTQYFGPGTRLTVL.

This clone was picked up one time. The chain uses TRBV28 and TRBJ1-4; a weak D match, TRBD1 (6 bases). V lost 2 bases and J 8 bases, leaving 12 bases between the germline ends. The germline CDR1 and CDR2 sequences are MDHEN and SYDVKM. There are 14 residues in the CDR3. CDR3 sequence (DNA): TGTGCCAGCAGTTTAGACAGGAAGGACGAAAAACTGTTTTTT. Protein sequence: CASSLDRKDEKLFF.

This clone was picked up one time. The CDR3 nucleotides are TGTGCCAGCAGCTTTAACCTAGCGGGAGCCTACAATGAGCAGTTCTTC. It translates to CASSFNLAGAYNEQFF. The chain uses TRBV7-2 and TRBJ2-1; 10 nucleotides align to TRBD2. V trimming: 3 bases; J trimming: 2 bases; junction bases outside the gene matches: 4. CDR1 SGHTA and CDR2 FQGNSA come from the germline V gene. The CDR3 consists of 16 residues. Drawing the rest from reference TRBV7-2 and TRBJ2-1, the complete variable domain is GAGVSQSPSNKVTEKGKDVELRCDPISGHTALYWYRQSLGQGLEFLIYFQGNSAPDKSGLPSDRFSAERTGGSVSTLTIQRTQQEDSAVYLCASSFNLAGAYNEQFFGPGTRLTVL.